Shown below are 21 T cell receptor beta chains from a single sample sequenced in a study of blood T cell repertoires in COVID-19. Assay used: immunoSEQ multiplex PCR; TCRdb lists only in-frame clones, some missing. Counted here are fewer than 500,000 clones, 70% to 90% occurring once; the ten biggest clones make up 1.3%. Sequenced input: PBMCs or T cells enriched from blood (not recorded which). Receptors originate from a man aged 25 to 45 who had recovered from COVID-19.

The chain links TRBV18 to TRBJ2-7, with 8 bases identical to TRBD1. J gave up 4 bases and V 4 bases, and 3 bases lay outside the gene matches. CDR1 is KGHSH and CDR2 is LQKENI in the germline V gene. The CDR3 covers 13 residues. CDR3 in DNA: TGTGCCAGCTCACGACAGGGGCGGTACGAGCAGTACTTC. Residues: CASSRQGRYEQYF. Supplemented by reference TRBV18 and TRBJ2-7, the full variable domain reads NAGVMQNPRHLVRRRGQEARLRCSPMKGHSHVYWYRQLPEEGLKFMVYLQKENIIDESGMPKERFSAEFPKEGPSILRIQQVVRGDSAAYFCASSRQGRYEQYFGPGTRLTVT.

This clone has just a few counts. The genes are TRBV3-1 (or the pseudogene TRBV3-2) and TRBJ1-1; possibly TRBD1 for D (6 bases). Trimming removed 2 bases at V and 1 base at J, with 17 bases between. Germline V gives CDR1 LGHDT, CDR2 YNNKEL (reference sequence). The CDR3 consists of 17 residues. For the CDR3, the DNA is TGTGCCAGCAGCCAAAATATAGGGGGAATGAGGAACACTGAAGCTTTCTTT. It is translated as CASSQNIGGMRNTEAFF.

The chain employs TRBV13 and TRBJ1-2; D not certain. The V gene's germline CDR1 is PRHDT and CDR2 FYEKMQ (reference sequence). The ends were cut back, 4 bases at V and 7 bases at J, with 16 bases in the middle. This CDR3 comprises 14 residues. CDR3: CASSYTAGIGGYTF. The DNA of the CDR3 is TGTGCCAGCAGCTACACGGCGGGAATCGGTGGCTACACCTTC.

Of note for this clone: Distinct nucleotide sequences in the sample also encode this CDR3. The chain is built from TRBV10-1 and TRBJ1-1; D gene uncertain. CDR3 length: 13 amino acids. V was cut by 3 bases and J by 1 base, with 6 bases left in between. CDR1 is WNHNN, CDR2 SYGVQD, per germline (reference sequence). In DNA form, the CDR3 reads TGCGCCAGCAGTGAAGGCGGGAACACTGAAGCTTTCTTT. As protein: CASSEGGNTEAFF.

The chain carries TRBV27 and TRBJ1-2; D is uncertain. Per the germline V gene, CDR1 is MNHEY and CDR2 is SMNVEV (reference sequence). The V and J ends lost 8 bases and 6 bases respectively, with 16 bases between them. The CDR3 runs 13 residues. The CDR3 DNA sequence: TGTGCCAGCGCCGTCAGTATCCCCGATGGCTACACCTTC. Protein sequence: CASAVSIPDGYTF.

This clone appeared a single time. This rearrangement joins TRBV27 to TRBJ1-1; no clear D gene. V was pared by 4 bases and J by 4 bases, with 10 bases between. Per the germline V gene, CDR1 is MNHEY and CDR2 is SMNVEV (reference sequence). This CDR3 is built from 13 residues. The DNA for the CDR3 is TGTGCCAGCAGTTCCCACCGGGGCACTGAAGCTTTCTTT. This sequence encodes CASSSHRGTEAFF.

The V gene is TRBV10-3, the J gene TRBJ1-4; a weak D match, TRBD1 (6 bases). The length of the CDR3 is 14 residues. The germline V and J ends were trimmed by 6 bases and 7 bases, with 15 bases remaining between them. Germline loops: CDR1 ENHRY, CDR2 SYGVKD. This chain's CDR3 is CAISPRGGSEKLFF. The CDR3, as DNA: TGTGCCATCAGCCCCAGAGGGGGATCTGAAAAACTGTTTTTT.

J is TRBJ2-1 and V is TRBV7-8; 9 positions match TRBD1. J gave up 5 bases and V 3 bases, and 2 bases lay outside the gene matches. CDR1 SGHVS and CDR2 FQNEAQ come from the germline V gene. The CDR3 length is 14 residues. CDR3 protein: CASSLRDRDNEQFF. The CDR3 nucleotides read TGTGCCAGCAGCTTGAGGGACAGGGACAATGAGCAGTTCTTC.

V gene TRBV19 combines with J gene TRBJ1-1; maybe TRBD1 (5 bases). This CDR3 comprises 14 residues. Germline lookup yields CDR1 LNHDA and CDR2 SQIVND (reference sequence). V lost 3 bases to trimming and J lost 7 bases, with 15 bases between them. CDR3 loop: CASSIYAGVGEAFF. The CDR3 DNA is TGTGCCAGTAGTATTTATGCGGGGGTTGGTGAAGCTTTCTTT.

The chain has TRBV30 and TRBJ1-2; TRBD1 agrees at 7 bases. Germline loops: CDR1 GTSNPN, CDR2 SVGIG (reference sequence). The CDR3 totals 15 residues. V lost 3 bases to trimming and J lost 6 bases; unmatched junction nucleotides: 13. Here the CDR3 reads CAWSQFPGQRDGYTF. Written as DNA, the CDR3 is TGTGCCTGGAGCCAATTTCCGGGACAGAGGGATGGCTACACCTTC.

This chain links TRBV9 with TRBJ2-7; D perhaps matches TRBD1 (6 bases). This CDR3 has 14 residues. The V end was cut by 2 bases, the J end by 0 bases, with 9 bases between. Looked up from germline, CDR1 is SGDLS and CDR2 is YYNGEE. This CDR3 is CASSVGDNSYEQYF. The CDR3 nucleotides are TGTGCCAGCAGCGTTGGGGACAACTCCTACGAGCAGTACTTC.

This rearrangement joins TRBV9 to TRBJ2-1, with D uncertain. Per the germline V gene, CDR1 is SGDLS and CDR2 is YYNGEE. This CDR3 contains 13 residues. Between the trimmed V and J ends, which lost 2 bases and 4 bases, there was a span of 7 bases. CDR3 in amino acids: CASSVGEYNEQFF. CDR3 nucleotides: TGTGCCAGCAGCGTTGGAGAGTACAATGAGCAGTTCTTC.

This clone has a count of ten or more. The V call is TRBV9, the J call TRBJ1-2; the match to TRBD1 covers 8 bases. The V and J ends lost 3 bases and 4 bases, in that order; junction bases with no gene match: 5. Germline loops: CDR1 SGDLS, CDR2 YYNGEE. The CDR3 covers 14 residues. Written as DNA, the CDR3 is TGTGCCAGCAGCGGACAGGGGTCCTTCTATGGCTACACCTTC. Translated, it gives CASSGQGSFYGYTF.

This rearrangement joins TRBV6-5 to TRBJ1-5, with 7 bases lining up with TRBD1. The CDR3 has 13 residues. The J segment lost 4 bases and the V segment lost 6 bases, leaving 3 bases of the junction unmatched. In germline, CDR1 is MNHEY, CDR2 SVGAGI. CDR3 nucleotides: TGTGCCAGCAGACAGACAGGGAATCAGCCCCAGCATTTT. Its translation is CASRQTGNQPQHF.

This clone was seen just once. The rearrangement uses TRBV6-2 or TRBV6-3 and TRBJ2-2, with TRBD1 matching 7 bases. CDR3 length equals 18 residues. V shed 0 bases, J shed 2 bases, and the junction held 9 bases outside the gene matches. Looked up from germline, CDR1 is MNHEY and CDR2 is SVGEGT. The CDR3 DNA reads TGTGCCAGCAGTTACTCGATAATTCGACAGGGTAACACCGGGGAGCTGTTTTTT. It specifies CASSYSIIRQGNTGELFF.

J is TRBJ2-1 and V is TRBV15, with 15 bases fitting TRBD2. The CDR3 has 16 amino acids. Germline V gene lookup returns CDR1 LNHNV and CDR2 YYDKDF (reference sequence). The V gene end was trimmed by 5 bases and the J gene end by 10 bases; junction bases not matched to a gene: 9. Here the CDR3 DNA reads TGTGCCACCAGCCCGCGGACTAGCGGGGGGGCCCGAGAGCAGTTCTTC. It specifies CATSPRTSGGAREQFF.

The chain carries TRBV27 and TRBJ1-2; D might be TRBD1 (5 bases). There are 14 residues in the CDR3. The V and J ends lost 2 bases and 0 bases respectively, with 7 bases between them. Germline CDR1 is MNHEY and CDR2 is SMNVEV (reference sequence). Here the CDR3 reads CASSLGGANYGYTF. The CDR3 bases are TGTGCCAGCAGTTTAGGAGGGGCTAACTATGGCTACACCTTC.

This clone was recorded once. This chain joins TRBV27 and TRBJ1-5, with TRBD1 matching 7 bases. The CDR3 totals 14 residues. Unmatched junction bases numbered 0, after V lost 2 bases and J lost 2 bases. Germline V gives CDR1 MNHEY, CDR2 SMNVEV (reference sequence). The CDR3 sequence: CASSLGTGNQPQHF. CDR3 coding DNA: TGTGCCAGCAGTTTAGGGACAGGCAATCAGCCCCAGCATTTT.

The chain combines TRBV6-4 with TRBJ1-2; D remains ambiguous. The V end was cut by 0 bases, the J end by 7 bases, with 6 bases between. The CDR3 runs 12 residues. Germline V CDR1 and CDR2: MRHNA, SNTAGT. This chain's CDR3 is CASSDSSGGYTF. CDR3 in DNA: TGTGCCAGCAGTGACTCCTCCGGTGGCTACACCTTC.

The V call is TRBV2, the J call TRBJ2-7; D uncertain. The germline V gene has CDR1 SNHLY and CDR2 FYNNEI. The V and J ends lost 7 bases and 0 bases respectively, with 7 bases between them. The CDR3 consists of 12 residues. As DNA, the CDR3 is TGTGCCAGCACCTTTAGCTCCTACGAGCAGTACTTC. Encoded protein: CASTFSSYEQYF.

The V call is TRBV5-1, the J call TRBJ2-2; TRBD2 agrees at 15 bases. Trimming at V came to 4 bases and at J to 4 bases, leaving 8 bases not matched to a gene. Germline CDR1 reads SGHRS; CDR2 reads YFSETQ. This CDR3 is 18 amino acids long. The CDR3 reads CASSTEGLAGGSTGELFF. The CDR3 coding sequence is TGCGCCAGCAGCACAGAGGGACTAGCGGGGGGCTCCACCGGGGAGCTGTTTTTT.